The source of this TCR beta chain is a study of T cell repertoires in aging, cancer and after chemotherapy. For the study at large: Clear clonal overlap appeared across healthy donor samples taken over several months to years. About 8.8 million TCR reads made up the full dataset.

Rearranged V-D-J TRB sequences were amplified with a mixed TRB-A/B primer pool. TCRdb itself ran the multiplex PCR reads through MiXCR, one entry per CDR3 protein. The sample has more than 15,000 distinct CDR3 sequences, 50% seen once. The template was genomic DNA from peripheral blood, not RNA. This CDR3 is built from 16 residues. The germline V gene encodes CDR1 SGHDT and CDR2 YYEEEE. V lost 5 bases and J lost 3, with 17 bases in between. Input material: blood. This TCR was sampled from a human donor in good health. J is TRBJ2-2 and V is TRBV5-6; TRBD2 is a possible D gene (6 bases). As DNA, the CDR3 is TGTGCCAGCAGTTCTTCCCCCGGGACTGACACCGGGGAGCTGTTTTTT. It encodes CASSSSPGTDTGELFF.